These 32 T cell receptor beta chains were all obtained from the same sample, sequenced in a study of cytomegalovirus exposure and HLA in healthy donors. A multiplex PCR was run with 60 Vbeta primers and 13 Jbeta primers. Profiled with immunoSEQ multiplex PCR; TCRdb holds only in-frame clones, not every one. The sample yields over 150,000 clones, 60% to 80% seen once. Sequenced: PBMCs. Receptors were obtained from a woman in her thirties or forties in good health and CMV-seropositive.

The chain carries TRBV7-6 and TRBJ2-7, with TRBD2 matching 9 bases. Germline V gives CDR1 SGHVS, CDR2 FNYEAQ. This CDR3 comprises 16 residues. The J segment lost 2 bases and the V segment lost 5 bases, leaving 10 bases of the junction unmatched. The CDR3: CASSQEGTSLAYEQYF. The DNA for the CDR3 is TGTGCCAGCAGCCAAGAAGGGACTAGCCTCGCCTACGAGCAGTACTTC.

The gene calls are TRBV4-3 and TRBJ2-1; TRBD2 matches 11 bases. The CDR3 has 17 amino acids. Trimming cost V 0 bases and J 5 bases; bases outside gene matches: 6. Germline assignment: CDR1 LGHNA and CDR2 YSLEER. As DNA, the CDR3 is TGCGCCAGCAGCCAAGATGCTTCTAGCGGGGGGAACAATGAGCAGTTCTTC. This gives the protein CASSQDASSGGNNEQFF.

This chain connects TRBV7-9 to TRBJ2-7, with 7 bases identical to TRBD1. The CDR3 loop spans 14 amino acids. The junction had 2 bases not matched to a gene; V was cut back by 0 bases and J by 3 bases. CDR1 SEHNR and CDR2 FQNEAQ come from the germline V gene (reference sequence). CDR3 sequence: CASSLAGQVYEQYF. In DNA, the CDR3 is TGTGCCAGCAGCTTAGCTGGACAGGTCTACGAGCAGTACTTC.

The chain recombines TRBV25-1 with TRBJ1-2; 7 bases fit TRBD1. The CDR3 has 15 residues. Losses at the gene ends were 4 bases for V and 4 bases for J; bases not matched to a gene: 9. The germline gives CDR1 MGHDK, CDR2 SYGVNS. CDR3 in amino acids: CASSALGGAGYGYTF. CDR3 bases: TGTGCCAGCAGTGCCCTAGGGGGCGCCGGCTATGGCTACACCTTC.

The chain links TRBV7-9 to TRBJ2-6, with TRBD1 matching 8 bases. Germline assignment: CDR1 SEHNR and CDR2 FQNEAQ (reference sequence). This CDR3 has 17 residues. V gave up 5 bases and J gave up 0 bases; unmatched junction bases: 6. The CDR3 protein is CASSGNRGSSGANVLTF. DNA of the CDR3: TGTGCCAGCAGCGGTAACAGGGGGAGCTCTGGGGCCAACGTCCTGACTTTC.

This clone was seen once. The J gene is TRBJ1-1, the V gene TRBV28; no clear D gene. V was shortened by 2 bases and J by 4 bases, with 5 bases between the two germline ends. The germline V gene encodes CDR1 MDHEN and CDR2 SYDVKM. This CDR3 is 12 amino acids long. The CDR3 DNA reads TGTGCCAGCAGTTTAGCAGTCACTGAAGCTTTCTTT. This translates into CASSLAVTEAFF.

This chain joins TRBV29-1 and TRBJ2-7; D may be TRBD1 (6 bases). The CDR3 runs to 12 residues. Trimming cost V 4 bases and J 9 bases, with 16 bases left between them. CDR1 and CDR2 from the germline V gene are SQVTM and ANQGSEA. CDR3 amino acids: CSVADRPGGQYF. The CDR3 nucleotides read TGCAGCGTTGCGGACAGACCGGGCGGGCAGTACTTC.

This clone was observed a handful of times. The chain recombines TRBV10-3 with TRBJ2-1; 7 nucleotides match TRBD2. Germline V gene data show CDR1 as ENHRY and CDR2 as SYGVKD. The V segment lost 2 bases and the J segment 7 bases; nucleotides outside the gene matches: 11. The CDR3 spans 16 residues. This CDR3 reads CAISERGGGNGNEQFF. The CDR3 nucleotides read TGTGCCATCAGTGAGCGGGGCGGGGGTAATGGGAATGAGCAGTTCTTC.

The rearrangement joins TRBV5-1 to TRBJ1-5, with a weak D call TRBD1 (6 bases). Germline V gene lookup returns CDR1 SGHRS and CDR2 YFSETQ. V shed 5 bases and J shed 0 bases, with 12 bases lying between them. The CDR3 runs 15 residues. CDR3: CASSQDSNSNQPQHF. As DNA, the CDR3 is TGCGCCAGCAGTCAGGACAGTAATAGCAATCAGCCCCAGCATTTT.

The chain has TRBV19 and TRBJ2-5, with TRBD1 matching over 7 bases. The last part of the DNA fits TRBJ2-7 better; the J call may be wrong. This CDR3 region has 14 residues. Germline lookup yields CDR1 LNHDA and CDR2 SQIVND (reference sequence). The CDR3 loop is CASRPRDSPYEQYF. Here the CDR3 DNA reads TGTGCCAGTAGGCCACGGGACAGCCCCTACGAGCAGTACTTC.

This sequence joins TRBV28 and TRBJ1-3; D may be TRBD1 (6 bases). Germline assignment: CDR1 MDHEN and CDR2 SYDVKM. This CDR3 contains 15 residues. V lost 10 bases and J 0 bases, leaving 16 bases between the germline ends. This CDR3 is CATRGQNYSGNTIYF. The CDR3 DNA reads TGTGCCACCAGAGGACAGAATTACTCTGGAAACACCATATATTTT.

CDR3 protein: CASSPGTGTYEQYF. The CDR3 DNA is TGCGCCAGCAGCCCCGGGACAGGGACTTACGAGCAGTACTTC. The gene calls are TRBV5-1 and TRBJ2-7; TRBD1 matches 9 bases. CDR3 length: 14 amino acids. Unmatched junction bases numbered 6, after V lost 4 bases and J lost 4 bases. Germline V lookup: CDR1 SGHRS, CDR2 YFSETQ.

The chain couples TRBV7-2 to TRBJ2-3; 11 nucleotides align to TRBD1. The junction had 7 bases not matched to a gene; V was cut back by 5 bases and J by 6 bases. Germline V gene sequence: CDR1 SGHTA, CDR2 FQGNSA. CDR3 length: 15 amino acids. The CDR3 loop reads CASSLGQGAWDTQYF. The DNA of the CDR3 is TGTGCCAGCAGCCTTGGACAGGGGGCTTGGGATACGCAGTATTTT.

This rearrangement joins TRBV7-2 to TRBJ2-7; D perhaps matches TRBD1 (6 bases). V lost 2 bases and J 6 bases, leaving 11 bases between the germline ends. The CDR3 runs 13 residues. The germline V gene has CDR1 SGHTA and CDR2 FQGNSA. The CDR3: CASSLSGQREQYF. The DNA of the CDR3 is TGTGCCAGCAGCTTATCGGGACAACGCGAGCAGTACTTC. The entire variable domain, with the rest obtained from reference TRBV7-2 and TRBJ2-7, is as follows: GAGVSQSPSNKVTEKGKDVELRCDPISGHTALYWYRQSLGQGLEFLIYFQGNSAPDKSGLPSDRFSAERTGGSVSTLTIQRTQQEDSAVYLCASSLSGQREQYFGPGTRLTVT.

The chain uses TRBV6-1 and TRBJ1-5; possibly TRBD1 for D (5 bases). Trimming removed 0 bases from V and 0 bases from J, with 12 bases in between. The CDR3 has 17 residues. Looked up from germline, CDR1 is MNHNS and CDR2 is SASEGT. The CDR3 sequence: CASSEALGLYSNQPQHF. CDR3 bases: TGTGCCAGCAGTGAAGCGCTGGGGCTATATAGCAATCAGCCCCAGCATTTT.

Worth noting for this clone: Other DNA sequences within the sample encode an identical CDR3. The chain couples TRBV6-5 to TRBJ2-3; no clear D gene. Germline-derived CDR1 and CDR2 are MNHEY and SVGAGI. Deletions cut 6 bases from V and 2 bases from J, with 6 bases between. There are 12 residues in the CDR3. CDR3 DNA: TGTGCCAGCAGCTCTTCCACAGATACGCAGTATTTT. Its protein is CASSSSTDTQYF.

The chain uses TRBV28 and TRBJ2-7; TRBD2 agrees at 14 bases. Germline V CDR1 and CDR2: MDHEN, SYDVKM. Trimming took 3 bases from V and 7 from J; bases not matched to a gene: 8. The length of the CDR3 is 16 residues. In nucleotides, the CDR3 is TGTGCCAGCAGTTTGCCGGGACTAGCGGGAGTGGGGGAGCAGTACTTC. It is translated as CASSLPGLAGVGEQYF.

The chain links TRBV5-6 to TRBJ1-1; D remains ambiguous. V shed 2 bases and J shed 0 bases, with 8 bases lying between them. The CDR3 loop spans 14 amino acids. The germline CDR1 and CDR2 sequences are SGHDT and YYEEEE. The DNA of the CDR3 is TGTGCCAGCAGCTTTCGGGATCTGAACACTGAAGCTTTCTTT. This codes for CASSFRDLNTEAFF.

This clone was detected only a few times. Here the CDR3 reads CASSRIFSTGRDQETQYF. The CDR3 DNA reads TGTGCCAGCAGTCGAATTTTTTCGACGGGGCGGGATCAAGAGACCCAGTACTTC. The V gene is TRBV27, the J gene TRBJ2-5, with a possible D match to TRBD2 (6 bases). This CDR3 has 18 residues. V was pared by 5 bases and J by 2 bases, with 24 bases between. Germline V CDR1 and CDR2: MNHEY, SMNVEV (reference sequence).

The chain combines TRBV10-3 with TRBJ2-7, with a tentative D call TRBD2 (5 bases). Germline CDR1 is ENHRY and CDR2 is SYGVKD. This CDR3 contains 13 residues. Trimming took off 7 bases at V and 1 base at J, with 11 bases between the two ends. CDR3 nucleotide sequence: TGTGCCATCACAGCGGCCGGATCCTACGAGCAGTACTTC. Its protein is CAITAAGSYEQYF.

The J gene is TRBJ2-7, the V gene TRBV5-5; TRBD1 aligns across 7 bases. The germline V gene encodes CDR1 SGHKS and CDR2 YYEKEE (reference sequence). Losses at the gene ends were 0 bases for V and 7 bases for J; bases not matched to a gene: 7. The CDR3 runs to 14 residues. CDR3 bases: TGTGCCAGCAGCTTGGGTTACCGGGACAGTGAGCAGTACTTC. Translated: CASSLGYRDSEQYF.

As DNA, the CDR3 is TGTGCCAGCAGTTCCCCGGGACAGGGCCGCACCTTC. Amino acids: CASSSPGQGRTF. The chain joins TRBV5-4 to TRBJ1-2; 9 bases fit TRBD1. The CDR3 runs to 12 residues. After removal of 5 bases from V and 13 bases from J, the junction contained 9 bases not matched to a gene. The germline V gene encodes CDR1 SGHNT and CDR2 YYREEE (reference sequence).

V usage is TRBV4-1 and J usage is TRBJ1-2, with TRBD1 as a possible D gene (6 bases). Germline CDR1 and CDR2: MGHRA and YSYEKL. With 4 bases removed from V and 0 bases from J, the gap between germline ends came to 12 bases. This CDR3 is built from 15 residues. The CDR3 DNA reads as TGCGCCAGCAGCCCTCAGGGGAATGCTAACTATGGCTACACCTTC. This sequence encodes CASSPQGNANYGYTF.

As regards this clone: As the CDR3 is not closed by the conserved phenylalanine or tryptophan, this likely results from a read error. Here the CDR3 DNA reads TGTGCCAGCAGTGAGCAGGGCCGGGCCAACACTGAAGCTTTCCTT. Its protein is CASSEQGRANTEAFL. This chain links TRBV2 with TRBJ1-1, with a tentative D call TRBD1 (5 bases). Looked up from germline, CDR1 is SNHLY and CDR2 is FYNNEI. The V gene lost 3 bases and the J gene lost 2 bases, with 13 bases spanning the gap. This CDR3 contains 15 residues.

The chain recombines TRBV7-8 with TRBJ2-5; 7 nucleotides agree with TRBD2. CDR3 length equals 15 residues. The ends lost 4 bases at V and 0 bases at J; junction bases unmatched: 5. Germline CDR1 SGHVS, CDR2 FQNEAQ. CDR3 region: CASSSNRGDQETQYF. The CDR3 bases are TGTGCCAGCAGCTCTAACCGGGGGGACCAAGAGACCCAGTACTTC.

CDR3 region: CASTLRGGRETQYF. CDR3 nucleotides: TGTGCCAGCACACTTCGGGGGGGCCGAGAGACCCAGTACTTC. The chain combines TRBV7-8 with TRBJ2-5; 8 bases map to TRBD2. CDR1 SGHVS and CDR2 FQNEAQ come from the germline V gene. Trimming took 7 bases from V and 4 from J; bases not matched to a gene: 8. This CDR3 region has 14 residues. The whole variable domain, filled in from reference TRBV7-8 and TRBJ2-5, reads GAGVSQSPRYKVAKRGQDVALRCDPISGHVSLFWYQQALGQGPEFLTYFQNEAQLDKSGLPSDRFFAERPEGSVSTLKIQRTQQEDSAVYLCASTLRGGRETQYFGPGTRLLVL.

The V and J genes are TRBV5-1 and TRBJ2-5; D remains ambiguous. Trimming cost V 4 bases and J 4 bases, with 11 bases left between them. This CDR3 spans 13 amino acids. The germline V gene encodes CDR1 SGHRS and CDR2 YFSETQ. DNA of the CDR3: TGCGCCAGCAGCCCGGTCATCGGAGAGACCCAGTACTTC. Amino acids: CASSPVIGETQYF.

The chain couples TRBV5-1 to TRBJ2-7, with 9 bases fitting TRBD2. The ends lost 4 bases at V and 7 bases at J; junction bases unmatched: 18. Germline CDR1 is SGHRS and CDR2 is YFSETQ. The CDR3 runs 17 residues. The CDR3 coding sequence is TGCGCCAGCAGCCTGTATTCGCGGACTAGCGCTCCATTAGAGCAGTACTTC. It translates to CASSLYSRTSAPLEQYF. Full variable domain (outside the CDR3, taken from reference TRBV5-1 and TRBJ2-7): KAGVTQTPRYLIKTRGQQVTLSCSPISGHRSVSWYQQTPGQGLQFLFEYFSETQRNKGNFPGRFSGRQFSNSRSEMNVSTLELGDSALYLCASSLYSRTSAPLEQYFGPGTRLTVT.

The rearrangement links TRBV18 to TRBJ1-2; 7 nucleotides agree with TRBD1. Germline trimming cut 2 bases from V and 4 bases from J; bases unmatched to any gene: 10. This CDR3 comprises 16 residues. Germline V gene lookup returns CDR1 KGHSH and CDR2 LQKENI. The DNA for the CDR3 is TGTGCCAGCTCACCAAATTCTACAGGGGTTCGCTATGGCTACACCTTC. Translated: CASSPNSTGVRYGYTF.

DNA for the CDR3: TGCAGCGTCCAGGACGGGGAACAGCCCCAGCATTTT. As protein: CSVQDGEQPQHF. J is TRBJ1-5 and V is TRBV29-1; D remains unclear. Trimming removed 6 bases at V and 7 bases at J, with 13 bases between. Germline-derived CDR1 and CDR2 are SQVTM and ANQGSEA. CDR3 size: 12 residues.

The rearrangement uses TRBV10-3 and TRBJ2-2; 8 bases line up with TRBD1. The CDR3 covers 16 residues. Germline V lookup: CDR1 ENHRY, CDR2 SYGVKD. The junction had 10 bases not matched to a gene; V was cut back by 4 bases and J by 6 bases. The CDR3 DNA follows: TGTGCCATCAGTGGACGGACAGGGTCTGATGCCGGGGAGCTGTTTTTT. It is translated as CAISGRTGSDAGELFF.

This chain links TRBV19 with TRBJ2-1; 13 bases fit TRBD2. The CDR3 length is 15 residues. J lost 7 bases, V lost 4 bases, and 4 bases had no gene match. Germline V lookup: CDR1 LNHDA, CDR2 SQIVND (reference sequence). The CDR3 sequence is CASSKTSGGMNEQFF. The CDR3 DNA follows: TGTGCCAGTAGTAAGACTAGCGGGGGGATGAATGAGCAGTTCTTC.